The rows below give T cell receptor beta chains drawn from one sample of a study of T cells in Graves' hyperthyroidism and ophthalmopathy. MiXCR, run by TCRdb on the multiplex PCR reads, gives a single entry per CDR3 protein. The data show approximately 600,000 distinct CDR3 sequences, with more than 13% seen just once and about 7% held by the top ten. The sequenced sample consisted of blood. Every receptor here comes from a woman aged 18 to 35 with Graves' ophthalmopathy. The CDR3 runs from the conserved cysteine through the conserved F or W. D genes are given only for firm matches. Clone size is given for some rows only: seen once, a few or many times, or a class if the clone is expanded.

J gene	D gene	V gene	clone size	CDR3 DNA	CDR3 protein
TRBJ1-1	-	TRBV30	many	TGTGCCTGGAGTGTAGGTCGTGGGGACGAAGCTTTCTTT	CAWSVGRGDEAFF
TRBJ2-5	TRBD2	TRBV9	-	TGTGCCAGCAGCGTAGGAGTGACTAGCGGGGATGGGGGCCAGTACTTC	CASSVGVTSGDGGQYF
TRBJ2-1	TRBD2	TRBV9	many	TGTGCCAGCAGCGTAGCGGGAGGTCGGGGGCAGTTCTTC	CASSVAGGRGQFF
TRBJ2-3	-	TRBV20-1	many	TGCAGTGCTAGAGATCAACTCACTACCACAGATACGCAGTATTTT	CSARDQLTTTDTQYF
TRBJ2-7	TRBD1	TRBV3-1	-	TGTGCCAGCAGCCCCCGGGACAGGGGCTTTTTTTACGAGCAGTACTTC	CASSPRDRGFFYEQYF
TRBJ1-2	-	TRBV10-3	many	TGTGCCATCAGACTTCAGTATGGCTACACCTTC	CAIRLQYGYTF
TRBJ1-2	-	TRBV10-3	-	TGTGCCATCAGCGCGGAGGGAGCGGGCTACACCTTC	CAISAEGAGYTF
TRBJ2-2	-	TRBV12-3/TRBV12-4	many	TGTGCCAGCAGTGAACTAGGACGGCACACCGGGGAGCTGTTTTTT	CASSELGRHTGELFF
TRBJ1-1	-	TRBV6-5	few	TGTGCCAGCAGTTACTCTACCCGGATCACTGAAGCTTTCTTT	CASSYSTRITEAFF
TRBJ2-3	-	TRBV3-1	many	TGTGCCAGCAGCCCGGGGGGCACAGATACGCAGTATTTT	CASSPGGTDTQYF
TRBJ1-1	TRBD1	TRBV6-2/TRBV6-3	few	TGTGCCAGCAGTGACCGGGACAGGGCGGATCCTGAAGCTTTCTTT	CASSDRDRADPEAFF
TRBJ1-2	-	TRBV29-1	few	TGCAGCGTTGTCGGGGGGGACGGGCTCGGGTATGGCTACACCTTC	CSVVGGDGLGYGYTF
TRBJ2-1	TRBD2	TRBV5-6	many	TGTGCCAGCAGCCAAGTAGCGGGAGGGGCCTACAATGAGCAGTTCTTC	CASSQVAGGAYNEQFF
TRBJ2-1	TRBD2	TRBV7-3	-	TGTGCCAGCAGCCCCAGACCCGGGACTAGTCATGAGCAGTTCTTC	CASSPRPGTSHEQFF
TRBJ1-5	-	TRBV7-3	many	TGTGCCAGCAGCTTCGGAGGGGAGCATCAGCCCCAGCATTTT	CASSFGGEHQPQHF
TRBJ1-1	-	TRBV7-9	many	TGTGCCAGCCTCGGGACATCGAACACTGAAGCTTTCTTT	CASLGTSNTEAFF
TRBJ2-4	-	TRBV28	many	TGTGCCAGCAGTTTTGGGGGGCTAGCCAAAAACATTCAGTACTTC	CASSFGGLAKNIQYF
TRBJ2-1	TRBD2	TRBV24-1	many	TGTGCCACCAGTGGAGGGCCTAGCGGGCCATACAATGAGCAGTTCTTC	CATSGGPSGPYNEQFF
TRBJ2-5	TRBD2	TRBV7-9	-	TGTGCCAGCAGCTCTACGGGGGGGCGGGTCCAAGAGACCCAGTACTTC	CASSSTGGRVQETQYF
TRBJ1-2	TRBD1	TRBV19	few	TGTGCCAGTACCATAAATTACCCGGGACAGGGGGACTATGGCTACACCTTC	CASTINYPGQGDYGYTF
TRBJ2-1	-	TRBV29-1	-	TGCAGCGTCGCTCTCAGCGGCAATGAGCAGTTCTTC	CSVALSGNEQFF
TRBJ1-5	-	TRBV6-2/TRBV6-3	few	TGTGCCAGCAGGGAGAGGGGGGGCCAGCCCCAGCATTTT	CASRERGGQPQHF
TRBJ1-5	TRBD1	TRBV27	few	TGTGCCAGCAGTTTATACGGGACAGGGAATCAGCCCCAGCATTTT	CASSLYGTGNQPQHF
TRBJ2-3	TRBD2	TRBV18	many	TGTGCCAGCTCTCCGCTAGCGGACAACACAGATACGCAGTATTTT	CASSPLADNTDTQYF
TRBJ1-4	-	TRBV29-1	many	TGCAGCGTTGAAGGGCAATGGGAAAAACTGTTTTTT	CSVEGQWEKLFF
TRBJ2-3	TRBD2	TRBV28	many	TGTGCCAGCAGTGTTGGGACTAGGGGTGATACGCAGTATTTT	CASSVGTRGDTQYF
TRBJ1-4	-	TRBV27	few	TGTGCCAGCAGAACCTCGGGAAAGTCTGAAAAACTGTTTTTT	CASRTSGKSEKLFF
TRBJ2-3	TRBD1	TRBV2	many	TGTGCCAGCAGGGACAGGGACCTTAGCACAGATACGCAGTATTTT	CASRDRDLSTDTQYF
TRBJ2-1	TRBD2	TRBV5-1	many	TGCGCCAGCAGCTTGGGACTAGCTTTCAATGAGCAGTTCTTC	CASSLGLAFNEQFF
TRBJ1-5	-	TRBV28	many	TGTGCCAGCAGCCCCGTCTCTAGGGGCAATCAGCCCCAGCATTTT	CASSPVSRGNQPQHF
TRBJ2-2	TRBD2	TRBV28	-	TGTGCCAGCAGTACCGGGACTAAGGTCGCCGGGGAGCTGTTTTTT	CASSTGTKVAGELFF
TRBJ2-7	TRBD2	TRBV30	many	TGTGCCTGGAGTGCTTTAGCGGGAGGTTTCGAGCAGTACTTC	CAWSALAGGFEQYF
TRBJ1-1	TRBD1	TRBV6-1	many	TGTGCCAGCAGTTCCCCCTGGGACAGGGAAGCTTTCTTT	CASSSPWDREAFF
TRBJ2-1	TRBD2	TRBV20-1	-	TGCAGTGCTAGGATGGGAATCAGGACTAGCGGGAAGAATGAGCAGTTCTTC	CSARMGIRTSGKNEQFF
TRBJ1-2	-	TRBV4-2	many	TGTGCCAGCAGCCAAGGGAGGACCGATGTCTATGGCTACACCTTC	CASSQGRTDVYGYTF
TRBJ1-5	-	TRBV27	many	TGTGCCAGCAGTTTATCTGGGACCAGCCCCAATCAGCCCCAGCATTTT	CASSLSGTSPNQPQHF
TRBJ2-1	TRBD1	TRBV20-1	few	TGCAGTGCTAGAACGGAAGTGGAGGGTCGCCGACTAAGCACAGGGGGCGCGGAGTTCTTC	CSARTEVEGRRLSTGGAEFF
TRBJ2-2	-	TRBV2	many	TGTGCCAGCAGTGAAGCGAGGGGGGCCGGGGAGCTGTTTTTT	CASSEARGAGELFF
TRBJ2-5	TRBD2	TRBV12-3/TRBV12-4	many	TGTGCCAGCAGCAGTAGCGGGAGGGCCGCCGGATATTTGGAAGAGACCCAGTACTTC	CASSSSGRAAGYLEETQYF
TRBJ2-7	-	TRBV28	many	TGTGCCAGCAGTTCAGATCCCCCCTACGAGCAGTACTTC	CASSSDPPYEQYF
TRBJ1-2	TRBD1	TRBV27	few	TGTGCCAGCACCCTTTCAGGGGGTAACGTCTATGGCTACACCTTC	CASTLSGGNVYGYTF
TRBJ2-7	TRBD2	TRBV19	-	TGTGCCAGTAGTATTGTAGCGGGAGCCTACGAGCAGTACTTC	CASSIVAGAYEQYF
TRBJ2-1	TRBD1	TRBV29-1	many	TGCAGCGGAGTACAGGGGGCTTTCAATGAGCAGTTCTTC	CSGVQGAFNEQFF
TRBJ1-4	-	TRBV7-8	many	TGTGCCAGCAGCCCTAGATGGCCCGATGCAACTAATGAAAAACTGTTTTTT	CASSPRWPDATNEKLFF
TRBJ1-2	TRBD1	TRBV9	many	TGTGCCAGCAGGAGAGACAGGGAATTCTATGGCTACACCTTC	CASRRDREFYGYTF
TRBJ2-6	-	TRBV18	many	TGTGCCAGCTCACCCGACAGATTCTCTGGGGCCAACGTCCTGACTTTC	CASSPDRFSGANVLTF
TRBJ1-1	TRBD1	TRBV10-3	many	TGTGCCATCAGACCGACAGGGGAGGGCACTGAAGCTTTCTTT	CAIRPTGEGTEAFF
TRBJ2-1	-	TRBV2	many	TGTGCCAGCAGGAGGGACTCCAGCTCCTACAATGAGCAGTTCTTC	CASRRDSSSYNEQFF
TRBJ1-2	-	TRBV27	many	TGTGCCAGCAAAGTCGAGGGGACCTATGGCTACACCTTC	CASKVEGTYGYTF
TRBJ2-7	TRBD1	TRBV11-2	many	TGTGCCAGCAGCTTTGACAGGGACTACGAGCAGTACTTC	CASSFDRDYEQYF
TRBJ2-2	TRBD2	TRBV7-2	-	TGTGCCAGCAGTCAGCATTGGGCTAGCGGGCTCCGAGTCCAGGGCACCGGGGAGCTGTTTTTT	CASSQHWASGLRVQGTGELFF
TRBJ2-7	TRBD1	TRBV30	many	TGTGCCTGGGCCCCCGGGACAGGGACCTACGAGCAGTACTTC	CAWAPGTGTYEQYF
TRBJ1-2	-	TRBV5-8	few	TGTGCCAGCAGCCCCAGGAGGAGCTATGGCTACACCTTC	CASSPRRSYGYTF
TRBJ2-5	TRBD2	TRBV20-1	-	TGCTCTATGGTCGGGGGAGGGGAATACTCCCAAGAGACCCAGTACTTC	CSMVGGGEYSQETQYF
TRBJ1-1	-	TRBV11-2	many	TGTGCCAGCAGCCTTTATCCTGAAGCTTTCTTT	CASSLYPEAFF
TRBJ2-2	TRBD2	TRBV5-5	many	TGTGCCAGCAGCTTGGTAGCGGGTTCGCGCCCCGGGGAGCTGTTTTTT	CASSLVAGSRPGELFF